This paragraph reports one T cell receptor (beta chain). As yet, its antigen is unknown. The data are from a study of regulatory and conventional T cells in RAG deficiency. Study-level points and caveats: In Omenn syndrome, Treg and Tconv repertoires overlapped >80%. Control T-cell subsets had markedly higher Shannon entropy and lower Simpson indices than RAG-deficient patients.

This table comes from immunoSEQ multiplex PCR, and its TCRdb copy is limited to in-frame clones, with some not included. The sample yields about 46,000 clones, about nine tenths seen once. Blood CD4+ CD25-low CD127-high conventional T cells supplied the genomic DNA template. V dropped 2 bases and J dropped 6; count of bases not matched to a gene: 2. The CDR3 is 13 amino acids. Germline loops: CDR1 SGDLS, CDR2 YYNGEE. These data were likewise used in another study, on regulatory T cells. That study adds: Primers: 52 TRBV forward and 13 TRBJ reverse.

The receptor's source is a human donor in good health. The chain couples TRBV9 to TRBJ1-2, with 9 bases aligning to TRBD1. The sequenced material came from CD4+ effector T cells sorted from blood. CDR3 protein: CASSVRTGDGYTF. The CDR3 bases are TGTGCCAGCAGCGTTAGGACAGGGGATGGCTACACCTTC.